This T cell receptor beta chain was sequenced during a study of T cells in Graves' hyperthyroidism and ophthalmopathy. Using RNA transcripts as the source, TCR beta CDR3 regions were amplified. A set of HTBI primers served as the primers for a first-round RT-PCR of the TCR CDR3. A single record per CDR3 protein comes from TCRdb applying MiXCR to the multiplex PCR reads. This table has fewer than 800,000 distinct CDR3 sequences, around 17% appearing once. Patients with uncontrolled infections, other autoimmune diseases, pregnancy or lactation were excluded. CDR1 is LNHNV and CDR2 is YYDKDF in the germline V gene (reference sequence). The CDR3 extends over 16 amino acids. V was clipped by 1 base and J by 2 bases, with 14 bases between them.

Sequenced sample: blood. The TCR sequence derives from a man between 18 and 29 years old with Graves' hyperthyroidism. The chain combines TRBV15 with TRBJ1-2; TRBD1 might be the D (5 bases). The CDR3 nucleotides read TGTGCCACCAGCAGAGGGAAGGGTCAGGGAAACTATGGCTACACCTTC. Its protein is CATSRGKGQGNYGYTF.